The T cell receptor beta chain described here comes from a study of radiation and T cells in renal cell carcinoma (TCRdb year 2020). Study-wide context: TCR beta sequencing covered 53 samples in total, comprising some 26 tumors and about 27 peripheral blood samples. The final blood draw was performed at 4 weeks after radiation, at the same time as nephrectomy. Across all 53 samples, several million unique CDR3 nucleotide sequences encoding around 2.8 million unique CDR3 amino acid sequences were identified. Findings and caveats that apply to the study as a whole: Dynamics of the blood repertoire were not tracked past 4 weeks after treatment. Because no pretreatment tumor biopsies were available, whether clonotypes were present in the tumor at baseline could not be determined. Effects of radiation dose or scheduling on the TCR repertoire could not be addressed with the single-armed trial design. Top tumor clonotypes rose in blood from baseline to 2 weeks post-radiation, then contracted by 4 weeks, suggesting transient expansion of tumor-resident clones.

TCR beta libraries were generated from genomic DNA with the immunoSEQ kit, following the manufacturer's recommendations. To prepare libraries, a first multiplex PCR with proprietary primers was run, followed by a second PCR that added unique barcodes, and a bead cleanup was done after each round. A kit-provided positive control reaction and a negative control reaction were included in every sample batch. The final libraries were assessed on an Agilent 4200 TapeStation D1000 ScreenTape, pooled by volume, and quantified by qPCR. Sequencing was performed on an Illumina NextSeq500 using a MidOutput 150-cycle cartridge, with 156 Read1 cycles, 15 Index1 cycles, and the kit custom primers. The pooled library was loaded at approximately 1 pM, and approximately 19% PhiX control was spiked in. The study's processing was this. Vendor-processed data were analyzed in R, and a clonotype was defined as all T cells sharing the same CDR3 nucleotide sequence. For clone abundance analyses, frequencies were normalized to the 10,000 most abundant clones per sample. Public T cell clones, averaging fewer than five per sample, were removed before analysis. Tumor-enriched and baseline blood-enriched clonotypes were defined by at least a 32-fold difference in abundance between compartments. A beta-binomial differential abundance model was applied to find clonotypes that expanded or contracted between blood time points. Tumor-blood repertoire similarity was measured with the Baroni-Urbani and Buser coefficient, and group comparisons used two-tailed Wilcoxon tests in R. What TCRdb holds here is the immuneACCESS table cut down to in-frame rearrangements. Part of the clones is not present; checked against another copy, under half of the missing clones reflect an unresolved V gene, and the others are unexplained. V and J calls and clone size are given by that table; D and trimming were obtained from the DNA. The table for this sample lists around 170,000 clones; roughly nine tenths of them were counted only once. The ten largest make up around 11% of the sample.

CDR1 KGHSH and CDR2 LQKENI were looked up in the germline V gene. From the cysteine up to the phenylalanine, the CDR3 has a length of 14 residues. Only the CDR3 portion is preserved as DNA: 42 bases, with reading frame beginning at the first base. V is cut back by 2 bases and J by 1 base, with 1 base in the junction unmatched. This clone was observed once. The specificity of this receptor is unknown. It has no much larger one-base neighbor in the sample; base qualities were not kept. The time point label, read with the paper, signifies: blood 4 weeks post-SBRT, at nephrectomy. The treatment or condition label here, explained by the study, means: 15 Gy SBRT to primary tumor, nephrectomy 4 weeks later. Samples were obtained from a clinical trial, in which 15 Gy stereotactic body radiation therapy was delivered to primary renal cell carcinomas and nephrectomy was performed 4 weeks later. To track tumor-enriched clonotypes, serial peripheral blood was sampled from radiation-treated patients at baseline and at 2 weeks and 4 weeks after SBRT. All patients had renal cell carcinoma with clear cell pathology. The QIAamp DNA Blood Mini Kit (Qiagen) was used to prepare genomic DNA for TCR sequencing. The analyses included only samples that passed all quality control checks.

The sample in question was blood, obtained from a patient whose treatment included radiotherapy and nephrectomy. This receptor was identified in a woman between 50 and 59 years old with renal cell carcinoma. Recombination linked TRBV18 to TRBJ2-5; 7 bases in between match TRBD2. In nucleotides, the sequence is TGTGCCAGCTCACCAGGGAGGGGCCAAGAGACCCAGTACTTC. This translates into CASSPGRGQETQYF.